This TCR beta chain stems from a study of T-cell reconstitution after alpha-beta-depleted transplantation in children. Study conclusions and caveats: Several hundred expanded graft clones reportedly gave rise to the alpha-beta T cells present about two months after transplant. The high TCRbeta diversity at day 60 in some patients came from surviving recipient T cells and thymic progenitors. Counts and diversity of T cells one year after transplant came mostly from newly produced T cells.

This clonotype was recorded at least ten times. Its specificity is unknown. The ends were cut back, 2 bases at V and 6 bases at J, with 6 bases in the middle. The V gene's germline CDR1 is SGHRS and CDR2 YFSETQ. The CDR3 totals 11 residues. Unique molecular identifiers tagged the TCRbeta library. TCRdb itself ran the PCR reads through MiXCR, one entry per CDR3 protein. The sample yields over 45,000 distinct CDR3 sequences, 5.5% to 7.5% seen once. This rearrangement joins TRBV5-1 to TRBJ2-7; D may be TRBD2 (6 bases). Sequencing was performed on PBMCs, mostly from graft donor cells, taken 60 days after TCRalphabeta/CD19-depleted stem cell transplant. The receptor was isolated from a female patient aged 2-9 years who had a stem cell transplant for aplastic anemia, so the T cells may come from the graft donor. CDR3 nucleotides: TGCGCCAGCAGCTTCGGGGGCGAGCAGTACTTC. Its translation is CASSFGGEQYF.